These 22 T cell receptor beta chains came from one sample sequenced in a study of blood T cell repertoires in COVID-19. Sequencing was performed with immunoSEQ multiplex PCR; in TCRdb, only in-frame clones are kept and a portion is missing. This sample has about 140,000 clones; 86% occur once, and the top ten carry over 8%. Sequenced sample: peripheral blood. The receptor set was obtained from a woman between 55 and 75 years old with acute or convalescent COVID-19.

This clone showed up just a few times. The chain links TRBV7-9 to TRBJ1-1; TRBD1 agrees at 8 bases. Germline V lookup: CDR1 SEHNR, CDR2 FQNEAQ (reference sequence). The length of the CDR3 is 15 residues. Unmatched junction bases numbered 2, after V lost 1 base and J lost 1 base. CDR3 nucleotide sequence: TGTGCCAGCAGCTTAGGCAGGGGGCCGAACACTGAAGCTTTCTTT. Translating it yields CASSLGRGPNTEAFF.

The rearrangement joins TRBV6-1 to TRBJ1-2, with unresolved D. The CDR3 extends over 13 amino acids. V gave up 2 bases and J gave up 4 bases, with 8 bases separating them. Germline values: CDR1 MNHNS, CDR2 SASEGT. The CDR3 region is CASSESFSYGYTF. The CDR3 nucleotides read TGTGCCAGCAGTGAATCGTTCAGCTATGGCTACACCTTC.

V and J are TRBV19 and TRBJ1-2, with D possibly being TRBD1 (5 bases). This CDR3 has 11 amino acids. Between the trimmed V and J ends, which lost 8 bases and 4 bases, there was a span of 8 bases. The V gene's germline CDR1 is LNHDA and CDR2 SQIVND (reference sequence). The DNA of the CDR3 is TGTGCCAGTCGGCAGGGCTATGGCTACACCTTC. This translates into CASRQGYGYTF.

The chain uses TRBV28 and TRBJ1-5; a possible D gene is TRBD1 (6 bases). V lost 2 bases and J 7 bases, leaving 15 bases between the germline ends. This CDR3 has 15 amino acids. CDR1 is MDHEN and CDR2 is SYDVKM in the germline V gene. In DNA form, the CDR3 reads TGTGCCAGCAGTTTACATGCAGGGGTAGGACAGCCCCAGCATTTT. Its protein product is CASSLHAGVGQPQHF.

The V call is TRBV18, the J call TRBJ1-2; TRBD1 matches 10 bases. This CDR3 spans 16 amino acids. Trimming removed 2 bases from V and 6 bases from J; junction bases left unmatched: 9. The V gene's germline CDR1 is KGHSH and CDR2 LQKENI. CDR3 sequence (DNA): TGTGCCAGCTCACCAAACTGGGGACAGGGGACGGATGGCTACACCTTC. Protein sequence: CASSPNWGQGTDGYTF.

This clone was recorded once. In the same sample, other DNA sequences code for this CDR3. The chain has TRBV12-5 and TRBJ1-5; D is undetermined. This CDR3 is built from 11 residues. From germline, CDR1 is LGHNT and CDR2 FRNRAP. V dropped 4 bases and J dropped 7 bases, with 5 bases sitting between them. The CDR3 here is CASGSRQPQHF. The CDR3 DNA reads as TGTGCTAGTGGTTCCAGACAGCCCCAGCATTTT.

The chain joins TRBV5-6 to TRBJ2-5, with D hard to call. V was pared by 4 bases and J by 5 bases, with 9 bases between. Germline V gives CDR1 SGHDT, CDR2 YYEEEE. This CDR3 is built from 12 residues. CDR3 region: CASSLTSETQYF. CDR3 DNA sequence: TGTGCCAGCAGCCTGACTTCGGAGACCCAGTACTTC.

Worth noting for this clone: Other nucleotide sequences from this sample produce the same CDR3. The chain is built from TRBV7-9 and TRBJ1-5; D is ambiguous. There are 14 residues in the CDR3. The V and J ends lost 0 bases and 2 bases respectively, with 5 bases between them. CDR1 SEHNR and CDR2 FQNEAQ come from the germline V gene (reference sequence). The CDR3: CASSLASGNQPQHF. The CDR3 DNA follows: TGTGCCAGCAGCTTAGCATCTGGCAATCAGCCCCAGCATTTT.

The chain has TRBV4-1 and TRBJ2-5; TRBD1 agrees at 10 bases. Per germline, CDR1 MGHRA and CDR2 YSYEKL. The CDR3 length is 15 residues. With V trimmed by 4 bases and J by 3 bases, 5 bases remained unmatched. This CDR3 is CASSRTGTGEETQYF. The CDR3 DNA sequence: TGCGCCAGCAGCCGCACCGGGACAGGGGAAGAGACCCAGTACTTC.

The CDR3: CATSDTRTGLTDTQYF. The CDR3 nucleotides are TGTGCCACCAGTGATACTAGGACAGGACTCACAGATACGCAGTATTTT. V usage is TRBV24-1 and J usage is TRBJ2-3; 7 positions agree with TRBD1. V was pared by 3 bases and J by 2 bases, with 7 bases of the junction left unmatched. CDR1 is KGHDR, CDR2 SFDVKD, per germline. This CDR3 comprises 16 residues.

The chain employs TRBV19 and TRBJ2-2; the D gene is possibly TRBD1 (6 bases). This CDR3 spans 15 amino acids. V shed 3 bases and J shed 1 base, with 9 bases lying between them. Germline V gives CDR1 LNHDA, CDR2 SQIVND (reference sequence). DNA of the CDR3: TGTGCCAGTAGTATGAGAGGGGGGAACACCGGGGAGCTGTTTTTT. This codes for CASSMRGGNTGELFF.

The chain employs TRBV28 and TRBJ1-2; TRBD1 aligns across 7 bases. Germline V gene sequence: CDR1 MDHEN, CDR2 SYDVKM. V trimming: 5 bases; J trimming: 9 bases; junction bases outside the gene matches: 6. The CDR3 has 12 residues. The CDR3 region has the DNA TGTGCCAGCAGTAACCGGGACAGAAGCTACACCTTC. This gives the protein CASSNRDRSYTF.

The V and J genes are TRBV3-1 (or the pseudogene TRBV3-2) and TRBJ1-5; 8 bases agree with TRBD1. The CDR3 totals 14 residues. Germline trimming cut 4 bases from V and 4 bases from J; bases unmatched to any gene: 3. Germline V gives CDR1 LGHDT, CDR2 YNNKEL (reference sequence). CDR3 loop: CASSLRTGNQPQHF. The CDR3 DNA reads TGTGCCAGCAGCCTCCGGACAGGGAATCAGCCCCAGCATTTT.

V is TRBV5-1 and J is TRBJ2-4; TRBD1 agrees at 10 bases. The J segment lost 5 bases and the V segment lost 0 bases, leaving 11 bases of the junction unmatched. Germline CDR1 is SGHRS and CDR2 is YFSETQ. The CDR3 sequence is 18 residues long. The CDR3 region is CASSLGRRTGGLENIQYF. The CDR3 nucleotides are TGCGCCAGCAGCTTGGGACGTAGGACAGGGGGTTTGGAAAACATTCAGTACTTC.

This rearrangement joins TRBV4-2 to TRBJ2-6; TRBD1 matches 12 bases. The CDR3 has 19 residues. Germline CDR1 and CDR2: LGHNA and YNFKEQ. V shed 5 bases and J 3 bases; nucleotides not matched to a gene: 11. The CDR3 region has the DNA TGTGCCAGCAGCTCCGGGACAGGGGGCCTCGGTAGTGGGGCCAACGTCCTGACTTTC. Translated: CASSSGTGGLGSGANVLTF.

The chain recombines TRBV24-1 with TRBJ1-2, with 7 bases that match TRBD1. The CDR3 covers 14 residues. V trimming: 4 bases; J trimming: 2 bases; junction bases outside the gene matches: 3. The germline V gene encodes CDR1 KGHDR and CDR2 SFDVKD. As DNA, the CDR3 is TGTGCCACCAGTGACCCGACAGGGAACTATGGCTACACCTTC. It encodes CATSDPTGNYGYTF.

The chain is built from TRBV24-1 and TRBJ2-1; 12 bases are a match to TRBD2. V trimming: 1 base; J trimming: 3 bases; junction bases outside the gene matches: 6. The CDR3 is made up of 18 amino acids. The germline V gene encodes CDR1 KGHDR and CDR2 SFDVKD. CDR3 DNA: TGTGCCACCAGTGATTTAAAACTAGCGGGGGGCCTCTACAATGAGCAGTTCTTC. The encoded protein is CATSDLKLAGGLYNEQFF.

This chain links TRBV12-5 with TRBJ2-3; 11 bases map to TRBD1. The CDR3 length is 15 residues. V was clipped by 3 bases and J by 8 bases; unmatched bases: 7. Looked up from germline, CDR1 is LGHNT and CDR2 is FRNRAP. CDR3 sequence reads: CASGFRDRGTGTQYF. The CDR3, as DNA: TGTGCTAGTGGTTTCAGGGACAGGGGGACTGGTACGCAGTATTTT.

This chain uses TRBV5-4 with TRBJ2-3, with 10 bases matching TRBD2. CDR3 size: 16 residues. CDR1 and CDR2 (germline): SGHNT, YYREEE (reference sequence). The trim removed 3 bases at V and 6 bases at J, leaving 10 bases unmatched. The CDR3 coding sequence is TGTGCCAGCAGCTCCCCTAGCGGGGGCCCTCCCGATACGCAGTATTTT. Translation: CASSSPSGGPPDTQYF.

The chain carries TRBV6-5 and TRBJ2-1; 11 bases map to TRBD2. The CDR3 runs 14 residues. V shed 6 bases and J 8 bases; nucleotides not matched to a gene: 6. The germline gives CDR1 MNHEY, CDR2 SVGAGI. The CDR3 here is CASSPGLAVYEQFF. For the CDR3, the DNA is TGTGCCAGCAGCCCGGGACTAGCGGTGTATGAGCAGTTCTTC.

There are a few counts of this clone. The DNA of the CDR3 is TGTGCTAGTGCTTCCAGGGGGCGCCAAGAAAAACTGTTTTTT. Its translation: CASASRGRQEKLFF. The rearrangement uses TRBV12-5 and TRBJ1-4; 8 bases are a match to TRBD1. V lost 7 bases, J lost 8 bases, and 9 bases stayed unmatched. The CDR3 runs 14 residues. Germline loops: CDR1 LGHNT, CDR2 FRNRAP.

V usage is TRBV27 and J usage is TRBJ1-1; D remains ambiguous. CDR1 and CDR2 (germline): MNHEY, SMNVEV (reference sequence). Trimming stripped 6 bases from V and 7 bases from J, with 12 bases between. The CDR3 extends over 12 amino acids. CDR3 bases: TGTGCCAGCAGCCCCCCCCACGGTGAAGCTTTCTTT. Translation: CASSPPHGEAFF.